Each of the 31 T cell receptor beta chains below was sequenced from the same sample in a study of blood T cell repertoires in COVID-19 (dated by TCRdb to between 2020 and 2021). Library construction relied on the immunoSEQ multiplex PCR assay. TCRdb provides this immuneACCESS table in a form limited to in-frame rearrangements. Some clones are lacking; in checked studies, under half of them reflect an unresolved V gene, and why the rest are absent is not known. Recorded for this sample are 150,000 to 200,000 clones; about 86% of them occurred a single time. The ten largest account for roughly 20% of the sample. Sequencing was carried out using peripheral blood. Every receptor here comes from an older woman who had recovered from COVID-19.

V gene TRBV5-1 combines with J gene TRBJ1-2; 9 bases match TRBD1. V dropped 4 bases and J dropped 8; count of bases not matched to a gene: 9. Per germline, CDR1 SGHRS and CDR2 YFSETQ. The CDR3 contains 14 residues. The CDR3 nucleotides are TGCGCCAGCAGCCCAAGGCAGGACAGGGGCGGCTACACCTTC. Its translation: CASSPRQDRGGYTF.

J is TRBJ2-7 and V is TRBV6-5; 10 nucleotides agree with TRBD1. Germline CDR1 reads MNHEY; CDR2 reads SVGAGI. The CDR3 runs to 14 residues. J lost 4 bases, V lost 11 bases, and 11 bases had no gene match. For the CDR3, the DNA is TGTGCCTCCCGGCGGGACAGGGGTATGTACGAGCAGTACTTC. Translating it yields CASRRDRGMYEQYF.

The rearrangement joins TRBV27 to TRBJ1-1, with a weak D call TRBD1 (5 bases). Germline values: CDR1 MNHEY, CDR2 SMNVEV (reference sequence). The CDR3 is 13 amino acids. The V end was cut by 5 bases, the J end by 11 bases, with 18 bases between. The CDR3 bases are TGTGCCAGCAGTCCCACGGGGGGGTTGTTGGCTTTCTTT. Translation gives CASSPTGGLLAFF.

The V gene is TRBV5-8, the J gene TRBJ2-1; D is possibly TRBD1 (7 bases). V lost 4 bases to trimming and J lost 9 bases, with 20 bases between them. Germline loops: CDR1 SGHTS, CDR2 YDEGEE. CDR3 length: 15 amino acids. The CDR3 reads CASSRDSNRRGEQFF. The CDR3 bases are TGTGCCAGCAGCCGGGACAGTAACCGGCGGGGTGAGCAGTTCTTC.

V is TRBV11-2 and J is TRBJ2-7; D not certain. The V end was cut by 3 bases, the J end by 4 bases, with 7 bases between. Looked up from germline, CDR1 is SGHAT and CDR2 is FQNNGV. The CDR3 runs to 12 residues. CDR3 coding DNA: TGTGCCAGCAGCTTCGTCGGTTACGAGCAGTACTTC. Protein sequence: CASSFVGYEQYF.

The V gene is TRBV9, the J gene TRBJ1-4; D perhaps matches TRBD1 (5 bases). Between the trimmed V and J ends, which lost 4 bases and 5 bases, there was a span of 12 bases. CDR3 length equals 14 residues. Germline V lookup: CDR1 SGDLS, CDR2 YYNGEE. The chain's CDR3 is CASSPTARNEKLFF. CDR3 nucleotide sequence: TGTGCCAGCAGCCCGACAGCCAGGAATGAAAAACTGTTTTTT.

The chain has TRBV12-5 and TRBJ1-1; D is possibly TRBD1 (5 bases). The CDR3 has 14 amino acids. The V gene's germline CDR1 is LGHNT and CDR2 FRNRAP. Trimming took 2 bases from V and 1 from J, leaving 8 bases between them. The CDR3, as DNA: TGTGCTAGTGGTTTGTCCACAGGGAACACTGAAGCTTTCTTT. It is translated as CASGLSTGNTEAFF.

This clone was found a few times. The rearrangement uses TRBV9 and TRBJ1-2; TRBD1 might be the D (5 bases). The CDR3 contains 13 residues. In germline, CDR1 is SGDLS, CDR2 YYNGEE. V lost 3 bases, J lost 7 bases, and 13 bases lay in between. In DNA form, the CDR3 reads TGTGCCAGCAGCGGAGGGGAGGTGGTTGGCTACACCTTC. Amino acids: CASSGGEVVGYTF.

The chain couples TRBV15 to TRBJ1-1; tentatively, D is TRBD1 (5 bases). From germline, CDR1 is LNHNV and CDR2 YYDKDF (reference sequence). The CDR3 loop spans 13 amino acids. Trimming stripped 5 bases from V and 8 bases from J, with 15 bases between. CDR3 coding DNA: TGTGCCACCAGCCCACCCCGTGGGGGGGAAGCTTTCTTT. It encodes CATSPPRGGEAFF.

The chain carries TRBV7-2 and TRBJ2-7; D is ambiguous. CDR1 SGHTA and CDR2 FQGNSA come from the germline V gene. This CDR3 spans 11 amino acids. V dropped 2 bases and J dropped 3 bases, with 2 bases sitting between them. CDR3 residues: CASSLYYEQYF. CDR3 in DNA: TGTGCCAGCAGCTTATACTACGAGCAGTACTTC.

The CDR3 region is CASSRGRAGPNTGELFF. Written as DNA, the CDR3 is TGCGCCAGCAGCCGAGGGCGGGCGGGCCCCAACACCGGGGAGCTGTTTTTT. The chain joins TRBV4-1 to TRBJ2-2; TRBD2 is a possible D gene (5 bases). V lost 4 bases and J lost 2, with 17 bases in between. The CDR3 consists of 17 residues. In germline, CDR1 is MGHRA, CDR2 YSYEKL.

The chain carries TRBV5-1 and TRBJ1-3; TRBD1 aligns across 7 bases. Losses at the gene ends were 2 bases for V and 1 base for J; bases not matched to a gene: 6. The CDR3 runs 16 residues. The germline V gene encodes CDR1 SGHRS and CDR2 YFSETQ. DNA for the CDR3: TGCGCCAGCAGCTTTACAGGGGCTTTATCTGGAAACACCATATATTTT. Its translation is CASSFTGALSGNTIYF. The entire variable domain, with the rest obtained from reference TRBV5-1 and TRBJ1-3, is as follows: KAGVTQTPRYLIKTRGQQVTLSCSPISGHRSVSWYQQTPGQGLQFLFEYFSETQRNKGNFPGRFSGRQFSNSRSEMNVSTLELGDSALYLCASSFTGALSGNTIYFGEGSWLTVV.

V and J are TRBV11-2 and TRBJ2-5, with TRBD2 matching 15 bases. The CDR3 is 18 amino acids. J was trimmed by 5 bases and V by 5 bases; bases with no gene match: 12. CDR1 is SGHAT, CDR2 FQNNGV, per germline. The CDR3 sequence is CASSLGLAGGVWVETQYF. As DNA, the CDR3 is TGTGCCAGCAGCCTGGGACTAGCGGGAGGTGTGTGGGTGGAGACCCAGTACTTC.

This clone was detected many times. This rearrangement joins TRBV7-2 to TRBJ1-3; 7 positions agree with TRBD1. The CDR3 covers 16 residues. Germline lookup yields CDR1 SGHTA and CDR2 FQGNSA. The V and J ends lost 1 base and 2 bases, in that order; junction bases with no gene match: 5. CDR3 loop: CASSLGDSRTGNTIYF. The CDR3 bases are TGTGCCAGCAGCTTAGGGGACAGCCGGACTGGAAACACCATATATTTT. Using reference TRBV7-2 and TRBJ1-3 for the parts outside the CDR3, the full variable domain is GAGVSQSPSNKVTEKGKDVELRCDPISGHTALYWYRQSLGQGLEFLIYFQGNSAPDKSGLPSDRFSAERTGGSVSTLTIQRTQQEDSAVYLCASSLGDSRTGNTIYFGEGSWLTVV.

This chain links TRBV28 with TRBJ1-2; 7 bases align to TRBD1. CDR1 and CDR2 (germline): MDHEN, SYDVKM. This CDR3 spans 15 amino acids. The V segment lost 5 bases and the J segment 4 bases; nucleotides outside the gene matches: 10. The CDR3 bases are TGTGCCAGCAGTACCCAGACAGGGTGGGGCTATGGCTACACCTTC. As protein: CASSTQTGWGYGYTF.

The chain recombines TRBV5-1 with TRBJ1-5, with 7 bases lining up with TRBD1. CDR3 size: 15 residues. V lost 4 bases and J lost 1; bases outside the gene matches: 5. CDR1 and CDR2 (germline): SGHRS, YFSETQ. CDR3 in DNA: TGCGCCAGCAGCCTACAGGGGTCAAGCAATCAGCCCCAGCATTTT. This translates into CASSLQGSSNQPQHF.

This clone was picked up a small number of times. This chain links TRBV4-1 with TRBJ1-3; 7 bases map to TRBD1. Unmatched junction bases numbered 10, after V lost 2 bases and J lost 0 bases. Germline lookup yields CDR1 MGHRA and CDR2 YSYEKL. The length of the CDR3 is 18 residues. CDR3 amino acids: CASSQRGQNLLSGNTIYF. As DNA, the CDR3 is TGCGCCAGCAGCCAACGGGGACAGAACCTCCTCTCTGGAAACACCATATATTTT.

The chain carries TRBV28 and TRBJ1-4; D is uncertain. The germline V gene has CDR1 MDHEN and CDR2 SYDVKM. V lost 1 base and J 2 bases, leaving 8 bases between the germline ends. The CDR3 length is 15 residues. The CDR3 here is CASSLLAGTNEKLFF. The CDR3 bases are TGTGCCAGCAGTTTATTGGCGGGGACTAATGAAAAACTGTTTTTT.

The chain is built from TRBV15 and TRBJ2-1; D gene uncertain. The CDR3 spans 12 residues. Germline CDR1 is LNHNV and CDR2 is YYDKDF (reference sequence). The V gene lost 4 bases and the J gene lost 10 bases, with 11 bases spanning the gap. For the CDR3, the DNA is TGTGCCACCAGCACCGCCCGCGCGGAGCAGTTCTTC. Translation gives CATSTARAEQFF.

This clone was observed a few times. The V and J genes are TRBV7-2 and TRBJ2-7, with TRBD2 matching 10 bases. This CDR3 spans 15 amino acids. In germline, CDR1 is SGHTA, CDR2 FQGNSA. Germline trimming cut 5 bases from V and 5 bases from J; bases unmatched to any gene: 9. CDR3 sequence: CASSRTGTSVHEQYF. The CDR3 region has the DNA TGTGCCAGCAGCCGCACCGGGACTAGCGTGCACGAGCAGTACTTC. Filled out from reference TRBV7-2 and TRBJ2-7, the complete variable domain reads GAGVSQSPSNKVTEKGKDVELRCDPISGHTALYWYRQSLGQGLEFLIYFQGNSAPDKSGLPSDRFSAERTGGSVSTLTIQRTQQEDSAVYLCASSRTGTSVHEQYFGPGTRLTVT.

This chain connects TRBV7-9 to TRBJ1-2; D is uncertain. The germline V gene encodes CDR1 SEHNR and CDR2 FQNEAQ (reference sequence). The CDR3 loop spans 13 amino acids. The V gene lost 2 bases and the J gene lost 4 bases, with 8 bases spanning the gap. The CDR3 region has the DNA TGTGCCAGCAGCTTAAGGGAGGTCTATGGCTACACCTTC. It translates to CASSLREVYGYTF.

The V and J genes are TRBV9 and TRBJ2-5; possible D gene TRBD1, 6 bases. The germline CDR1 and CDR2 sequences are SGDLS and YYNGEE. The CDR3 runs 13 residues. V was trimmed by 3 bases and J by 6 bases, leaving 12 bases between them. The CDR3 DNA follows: TGTGCCAGCAGCGGACAGGATTGGAAGACCCAGTACTTC. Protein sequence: CASSGQDWKTQYF.

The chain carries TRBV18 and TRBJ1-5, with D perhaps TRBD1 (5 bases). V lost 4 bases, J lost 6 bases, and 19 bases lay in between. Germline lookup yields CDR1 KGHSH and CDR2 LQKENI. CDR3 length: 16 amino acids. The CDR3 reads CASSLRPRAGGQPQHF. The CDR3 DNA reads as TGTGCCAGCTCACTCAGGCCACGTGCGGGGGGTCAGCCCCAGCATTTT.

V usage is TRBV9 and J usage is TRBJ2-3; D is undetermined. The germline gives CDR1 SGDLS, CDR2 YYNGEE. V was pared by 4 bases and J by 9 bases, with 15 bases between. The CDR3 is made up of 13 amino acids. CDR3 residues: CASSPRWSGTQYF. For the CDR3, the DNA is TGTGCCAGCAGCCCGCGTTGGAGTGGCACGCAGTATTTT.

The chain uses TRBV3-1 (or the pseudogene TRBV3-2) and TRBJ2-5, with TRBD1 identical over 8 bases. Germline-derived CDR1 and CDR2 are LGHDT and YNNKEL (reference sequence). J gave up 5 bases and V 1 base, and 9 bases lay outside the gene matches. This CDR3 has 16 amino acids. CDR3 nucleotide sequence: TGTGCCAGCAGCCAAGGCGGCAGGGGGCCCCGGGAGACCCAGTACTTC. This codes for CASSQGGRGPRETQYF.

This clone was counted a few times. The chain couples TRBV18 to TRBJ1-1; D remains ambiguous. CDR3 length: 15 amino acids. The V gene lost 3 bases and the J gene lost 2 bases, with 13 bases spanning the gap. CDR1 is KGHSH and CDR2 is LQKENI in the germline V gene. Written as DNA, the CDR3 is TGTGCCAGCTCACCCGATGATGGAGCAAACACTGAAGCTTTCTTT. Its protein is CASSPDDGANTEAFF.

CDR3 nucleotides: TGTGCCAGCAGCCGAACAGGGGCCCAAGAGACCCAGTACTTC. Its translation: CASSRTGAQETQYF. The chain combines TRBV11-3 with TRBJ2-5, with 7 bases that match TRBD1. Trimming removed 5 bases from V and 1 base from J; junction bases left unmatched: 4. The germline gives CDR1 SGHNT, CDR2 YENEEA. The CDR3 loop spans 14 amino acids.

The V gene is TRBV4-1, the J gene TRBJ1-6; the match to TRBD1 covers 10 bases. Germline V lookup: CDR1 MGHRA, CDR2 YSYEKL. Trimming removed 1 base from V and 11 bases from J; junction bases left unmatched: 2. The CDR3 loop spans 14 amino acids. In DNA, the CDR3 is TGCGCCAGCAGCCAAGGACAGGGGGCCCCACCCCTCCACTTT. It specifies CASSQGQGAPPLHF.

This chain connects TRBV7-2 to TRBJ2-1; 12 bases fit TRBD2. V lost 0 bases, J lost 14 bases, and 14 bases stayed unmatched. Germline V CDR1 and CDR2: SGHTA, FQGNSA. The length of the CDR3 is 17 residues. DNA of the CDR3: TGTGCCAGCAGCTTAGCTTCGGGGGCTAGCGGGAGGGCGGAGGAGTTCTTC. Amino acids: CASSLASGASGRAEEFF.

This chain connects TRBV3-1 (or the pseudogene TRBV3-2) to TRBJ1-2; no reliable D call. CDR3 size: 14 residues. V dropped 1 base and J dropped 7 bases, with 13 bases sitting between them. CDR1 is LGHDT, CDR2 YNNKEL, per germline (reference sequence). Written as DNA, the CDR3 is TGTGCCAGCAGCCAAGCCCAGGCTCACACTGGCTACACCTTC. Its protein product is CASSQAQAHTGYTF.

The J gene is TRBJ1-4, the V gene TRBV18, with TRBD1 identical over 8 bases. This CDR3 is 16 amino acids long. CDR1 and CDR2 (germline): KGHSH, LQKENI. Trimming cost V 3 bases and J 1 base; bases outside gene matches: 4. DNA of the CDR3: TGTGCCAGCTCACCTTGGACAGGGAGAACTAATGAAAAACTGTTTTTT. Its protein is CASSPWTGRTNEKLFF.